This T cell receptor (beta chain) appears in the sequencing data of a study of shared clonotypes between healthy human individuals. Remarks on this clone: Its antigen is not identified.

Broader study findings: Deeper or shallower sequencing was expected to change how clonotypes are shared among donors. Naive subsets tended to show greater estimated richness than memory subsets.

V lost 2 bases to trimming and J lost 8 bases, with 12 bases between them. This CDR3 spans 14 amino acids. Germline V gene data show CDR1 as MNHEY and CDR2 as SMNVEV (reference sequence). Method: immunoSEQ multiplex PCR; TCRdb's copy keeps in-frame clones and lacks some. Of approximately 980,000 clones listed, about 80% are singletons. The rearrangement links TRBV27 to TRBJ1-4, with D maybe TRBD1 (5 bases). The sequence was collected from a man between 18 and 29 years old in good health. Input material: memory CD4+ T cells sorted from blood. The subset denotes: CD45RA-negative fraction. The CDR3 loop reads CASSLQGSGEKLFF. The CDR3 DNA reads TGTGCCAGCAGTTTACAGGGAAGTGGGGAAAAACTGTTTTTT.